The count of the clone carrying this T cell receptor beta chain is one. Its antigen is currently unknown. Germline and junction disagree at one end, which may indicate a read error. Per sample, no less than 5 micrograms of total RNA were extracted. This sample was included in a study of blood T cells in healthy people across ages. Combining a sample-barcoded 5' primer with a J-beta primer mix, a second PCR ran for 7 to 11 cycles. All samples gave at least 2.5 million CDR3-containing paired-end reads. TCRdb redid the calling of the 5' RACE reads with MiXCR, one entry per CDR3 protein. Of about 1.4 million distinct CDR3 sequences listed, approximately 59% were seen once; the top ten hold approximately 7%. Germline CDR1 reads SEHNR; CDR2 reads FQNEAQ (reference sequence). CDR3 length: 18 residues. Whole-study findings and limits: A strong correlation between TCR beta diversity and naive T cell percentage was seen.

The chain combines TRBV7-9 with TRBJ2-3; D could derive from TRBD1 or TRBD2 (6 bases each). Sequencing input: blood. The TCR was taken from a man aged 18 to 29 in good health. CDR3 DNA: TGTGCCAGCAGCTTTTCGACTATGGGGGGCAGGAACACAGATACACAGTATTTT. This gives the protein CASSFSTMGGRNTDTQYF. The entire variable domain, with the rest obtained from reference TRBV7-9 and TRBJ2-3, is as follows: DTGVSQNPRHKITKRGQNVTFRCDPISEHNRLYWYRQTLGQGPEFLTYFQNEAQLEKSRLLSDRFSAERPKGSFSTLEIQRTEQGDSAMYLCASSFSTMGGRNTDTQYFGPGTRLTVL.